These T cell receptor beta chains were read from a single sample in a study of CD4 T cells in relation to SARS-CoV-2 and coronaviruses. Antigen specificity for these receptors is unknown. Assay: immunoSEQ multiplex PCR; the TCRdb copy retains only in-frame clones and omits some. This sample yields 20,000 to 25,000 clones, of which around 80% are seen a single time; roughly a sixth belongs to the top ten. Sequencing used CD4+ T cells from PBMCs, cultured in vitro. Source of these receptors: a human donor in good health. Each CDR3 is given with its conserved first and last residue. The order of the fields is D gene, clone size, V gene, J gene, CDR3 DNA, CDR3 protein. A D gene is named only where the DNA matches it firmly. Clone size is not always given. Where it is, it says once, few, many or a class for expanded clones.

>.|.|TRBV10-1|TRBJ2-3
TGCGCCAGCAGTGAGACCCTGTCTGGCACAGATACGCAGTATTTT
CASSETLSGTDTQYF
>.|hyperexpanded|TRBV29-1|TRBJ1-2
TGCAGCGCTACTTATTCGGGCTATGGCTACACCTTC
CSATYSGYGYTF
>TRBD1|.|TRBV4-2|TRBJ1-5
TGTGCCAGCAGCCACGACAGGGGGCGGGATCAGCCCCAGCATTTT
CASSHDRGRDQPQHF
>TRBD2|.|TRBV18|TRBJ2-7
TGTGCCAGCTCACCACCTGGGACTAGTCGGGGGTCCGGCGAGCAGTACTTC
CASSPPGTSRGSGEQYF
>TRBD1|.|TRBV7-2|TRBJ1-2
TGTGCCAGCAGCTCAGACGACAGGGGGTTCTATGGCTACACCTTC
CASSSDDRGFYGYTF
>TRBD1|.|TRBV7-8|TRBJ1-1
TGTGCCAGCAGCCAACAGGGGCGGGTCACTGAAGCTTTCTTT
CASSQQGRVTEAFF
>.|.|TRBV5-6|TRBJ1-6
TGTGCCAGCAGCGCCGGGGGATCACCCCTCCACTTT
CASSAGGSPLHF
>TRBD1|medium-sized|TRBV19|TRBJ1-4
TGTGCCAGTAACGACAGGGGTTCAGAAAAACTGTTTTTT
CASNDRGSEKLFF
>TRBD1|once|TRBV19|TRBJ1-6
TGTGCCAGTAGAACTACAGGGGTGGCCTATAATTCACCCCTCCACTTT
CASRTTGVAYNSPLHF
>TRBD1|few|TRBV14|TRBJ1-6
TGTGCCAGCAGCCAAGTAAGGACAGGGGGAAATTCACCCCTCCACTTT
CASSQVRTGGNSPLHF
>TRBD1|.|TRBV5-8|TRBJ2-7
TGTGCCAGCAGCCGGGACAGGGGCACCTACGAGCAGTACTTC
CASSRDRGTYEQYF
>.|.|TRBV12-3/TRBV12-4|TRBJ2-7
TGTGCCAGCAGTCCCACCTCCTACGAGCAGTACTTC
CASSPTSYEQYF
>.|.|TRBV11-1|TRBJ2-7
TGTGCCAGCAGCTTGAGAGGGAAGACCTACGAGCAGTACTTC
CASSLRGKTYEQYF
>.|.|TRBV19|TRBJ1-1
TGTGCCAGTAGTGAGGGGAACACTGAAGCTTTCTTT
CASSEGNTEAFF
>TRBD1|.|TRBV7-6|TRBJ1-1
TGTGCCAGCAGCTTAGGACAGGGCGGCCCACTAGGCGACACTGAAGCTTTCTTT
CASSLGQGGPLGDTEAFF
>TRBD2|.|TRBV27|TRBJ2-1
TGTGCCAGCAGTTCCACTAGCGGGAGGACCAATGAGCAGTTCTTC
CASSSTSGRTNEQFF
>.|once|TRBV5-5|TRBJ2-5
TGTGCCAGCAGCTTGGGGGACTTCCAAGAGACCCAGTACTTC
CASSLGDFQETQYF
>TRBD1|.|TRBV27|TRBJ1-5
TGTGCCAGCAGTTTAGTGGGACAGGGGGCTGGTCAGCCCCAGCATTTT
CASSLVGQGAGQPQHF
>.|.|TRBV5-8|TRBJ2-7
TGTGCCAGCAGCTTGGAGGGAGAGTCGATGTACGAGCAGTACTTC
CASSLEGESMYEQYF
>.|once|TRBV18|TRBJ2-3
TGTGCCAGCTCACCAGCGTCGGGAGATACGCAGTATTTT
CASSPASGDTQYF
>.|.|TRBV19|TRBJ1-1
TGTGCCAGTAGTATTATAGGGGAAGCTGAAGCTTTCTTT
CASSIIGEAEAFF
>TRBD2|few|TRBV5-4|TRBJ2-2
TGTGCCAGCAGCCGCACTAGCGGGAGGGGGACCGGGGAGCTGTTTTTT
CASSRTSGRGTGELFF
>.|.|TRBV9|TRBJ2-1
TGTGCCAGCAGCGTTGTAGGGGACCGTGCCTACAATGAGCAGTTCTTC
CASSVVGDRAYNEQFF
>.|.|TRBV30|TRBJ2-7
TGTGCCTGGAGGAGACGGGAGACCTCCTACGAGCAGTACTTC
CAWRRRETSYEQYF
>.|.|TRBV7-2|TRBJ2-7
TGTGCCAGCAGCCCCGTCGGTGGGTTCGAGCAGTACTTC
CASSPVGGFEQYF
>TRBD1|.|TRBV5-1|TRBJ2-1
TGCGCCAGCAGCCCATCCGGGACAGCTTACAATGAGCAGTTCTTC
CASSPSGTAYNEQFF
>.|.|TRBV7-3|TRBJ2-2
TGTGCCAGCAGCTCAGGGGGGTCCGGGGAGCTGTTTTTT
CASSSGGSGELFF
>.|.|TRBV6-5|TRBJ1-2
TGTGCCAGCCGGCCGGCAGGGGATTGGTATGGCTACACCTTC
CASRPAGDWYGYTF
>.|few|TRBV24-1|TRBJ2-2
TGTGCCACCAGTTTAAGAGGGACGGACGGGGAGCTGTTTTTT
CATSLRGTDGELFF
>.|.|TRBV20-1|TRBJ1-4
TGCAGTGCCCGAGCGGGGGAAAAACTGTTTTTT
CSARAGEKLFF
>.|.|TRBV5-4|TRBJ1-2
TGTGCCAGCAGCTTTGATTCTAACTATGGCTACACCTTC
CASSFDSNYGYTF
>TRBD2|few|TRBV27|TRBJ2-3
TGTGCCAGCACAAGTCTTGGCCGATTGACTAGCGGGAGGTACACAGATACGCAGTATTTT
CASTSLGRLTSGRYTDTQYF
>TRBD1|.|TRBV7-8|TRBJ1-2
TGTGCCAGCAGCAACCGGGACAGTCTTTATGGCTACACCTTC
CASSNRDSLYGYTF